This T cell receptor (beta chain) was obtained from a study of T cells in Graves' hyperthyroidism and ophthalmopathy (dated by TCRdb to between 2017 and 2020). With regard to the full study: Peripheral blood was sampled at the time of initial diagnosis, prior to any treatment. To identify distinguishing TCR V-J signatures, a discovery cohort of 90 to 100 patients was used, comprising some 43 with Graves' ophthalmopathy and some 60 with stable Graves' hyperthyroidism. An independent validation cohort of 18 to 20 hyperthyroidism patients and about 16 patients who later progressed to ophthalmopathy tested prospective prediction of ophthalmopathy. The 100 discovery patients were divided at random into training and test sets in a 7:3 ratio. Thyroid tissue and blood T-cell repertoires from roughly six Graves' hyperthyroidism patients were also compared in the study. After blood sampling, hyperthyroidism patients were treated with methimazole at a starting dose of 30 mg daily, and ophthalmopathy patients were treated with high-dose intravenous methylprednisolone. The paper describes TCR Vbeta CDR3 sequencing of 135 peripheral blood samples, made up of roughly 45 ophthalmopathy patients, around 73 hyperthyroidism patients and 17 progressor patients.

Points the paper makes about the study in general: Most expanded thyroid clonotypes (frequency above 0.001) were also found in blood, which suggests that blood repertoires may mirror thyroid immune responses. During validation, the model predicted progression to ophthalmopathy a median of approximately 7 months ahead of onset, with around 70% sensitivity and about 72% specificity. Ophthalmopathy was separated from stable hyperthyroidism by a 13 V-J signature model, with around 90% sensitivity and approximately 81% specificity obtained in cross-validation and 80%/75% obtained in testing. Sample size was not statistically predetermined, and investigators were not blinded to group allocation.

The TCR beta CDR3 regions were amplified from the RNA transcripts. For the first round of RT-PCR on the TCR CDR3, the HTBI primer set was used together with the Qiagen OneStep RT-PCR kit. A second multiplex PCR round built the libraries, followed by size selection and purification. Libraries were sequenced paired-end with 100 bp reads on an Illumina HiSeq2000. Processing in the source paper ran as follows. SOAPnuke was used to process the raw data, throwing out any read that contained adapters or uncalled bases, had a mean Phred below 15, or lacked an exact constant-primer or identifier match. High-quality paired reads were merged using COPE v1.2.5, and each unique nucleotide sequence was defined as a clonotype. Clonotypes were aligned to IMGT TRBV, TRBD and TRBJ reference segments using MiTCR v1.1. The analysis was restricted to V-J combinations with a frequency above 0.0001, which together covered just over 98% of the repertoires. A TCS score was defined as the ratio between F50 (clonal expansion) and ExV (chaos), using BLOSUM62-based TCRdist between CDR3 peptides within each V-J. Welch's t-statistics and random forest reduced around 510 V-J features to about 13, which were used in a naive Bayes classifier (R e1071). TCRdb reprocessed the public reads (quality trimming at Q25 with fastp, clone calling with MiXCR) and kept in-frame beta chains. Every CDR3 protein is listed once, alongside the most common genes and DNA of its rows. TCRdb assigned the V and J calls; the authors' analysis was not used. Across this sample there are around 340,000 distinct CDR3 sequences, with approximately 17% seen only once. The top ten hold roughly 33% of the sample.

Stable Graves' hyperthyroidism was defined as no progression to ophthalmopathy during 18 months of follow-up. Hyperthyroidism patients were aged 18 to 65 years and newly diagnosed, with disease duration of less than 2 months. Exclusion was applied to patients with uncontrolled infections, other autoimmune diseases, pregnancy or lactation. Diagnoses were established on the basis of clinical symptoms, serum thyroxine and TRAb, thyroid ultrasound, and orbital computed tomography. Ficoll-Paque density gradient centrifugation was used to isolate PBMCs from about 9.4 ml of fresh peripheral blood. Total RNA was extracted using Trizol reagent, and RNA quality was assessed on an Agilent 2100 Bioanalyzer. A remark on this clonotype: Its target antigen remains unknown. No much larger clone exists at a distance of one base, and base qualities are not known.

The germline V gene (reference sequence) provides CDR1 SEHNR and CDR2 FQNEAQ. A distance of 10 bases separates the germline ends of V and J, which lose 1 base and 3 bases respectively. The CDR3 measures 14 amino acids from cysteine to phenylalanine. Only the CDR3 region is kept as DNA, spanning 42 bases read in frame from base 1. This chain is built from TRBV7-9 and TRBJ2-7, with the D gene not confidently named. This TCR was recovered from a young man with Graves' hyperthyroidism. Sequenced input: blood. The DNA reads as follows: TGTGCCAGCAGCTTAGTTGGCGTGATCTACGAGCAGTACTTC. It encodes CASSLVGVIYEQYF. The entire variable domain, with the stretches around the CDR3 drawn from the reference TRBV7-9 and TRBJ2-7 proteins, is DTGVSQNPRHKITKRGQNVTFRCDPISEHNRLYWYRQTLGQGPEFLTYFQNEAQLEKSRLLSDRFSAERPKGSFSTLEIQRTEQGDSAMYLCASSLVGVIYEQYFGPGTRLTVT.